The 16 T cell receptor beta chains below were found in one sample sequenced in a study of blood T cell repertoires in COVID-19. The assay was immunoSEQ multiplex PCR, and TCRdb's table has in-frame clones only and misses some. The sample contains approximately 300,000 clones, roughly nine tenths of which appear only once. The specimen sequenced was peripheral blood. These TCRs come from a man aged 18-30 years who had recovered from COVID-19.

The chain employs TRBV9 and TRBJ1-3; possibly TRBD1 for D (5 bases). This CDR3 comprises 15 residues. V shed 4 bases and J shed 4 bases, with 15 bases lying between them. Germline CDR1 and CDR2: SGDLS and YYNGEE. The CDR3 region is CASSSRRGLGNTIYF. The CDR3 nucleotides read TGTGCCAGCAGCTCCCGGAGGGGTTTAGGAAACACCATATATTTT.

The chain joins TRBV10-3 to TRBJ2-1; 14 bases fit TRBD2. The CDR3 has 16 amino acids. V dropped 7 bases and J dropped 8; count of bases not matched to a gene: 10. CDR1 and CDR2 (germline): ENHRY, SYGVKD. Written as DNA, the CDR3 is TGTGCCATCATGGCCCGACTAGCGGGGGGGCCGGATGAGCAGTTCTTC. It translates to CAIMARLAGGPDEQFF.

This CDR3 is CASSLGPEQFF. DNA of the CDR3: TGTGCCAGCAGTCTAGGTCCTGAGCAGTTCTTC. V usage is TRBV25-1 and J usage is TRBJ2-1; D gene ambiguous. The CDR3 runs 11 residues. Trimming pared 5 bases from V and 9 bases from J, leaving 8 bases between. Per the germline V gene, CDR1 is MGHDK and CDR2 is SYGVNS.

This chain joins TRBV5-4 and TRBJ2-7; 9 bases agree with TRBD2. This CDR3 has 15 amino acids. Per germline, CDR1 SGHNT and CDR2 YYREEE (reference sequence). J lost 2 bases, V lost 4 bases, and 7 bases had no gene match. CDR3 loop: CASSPNSGGAYEQYF. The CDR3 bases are TGTGCCAGCAGCCCAAATAGCGGGGGCGCCTACGAGCAGTACTTC. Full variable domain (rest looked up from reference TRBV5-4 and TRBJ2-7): ETGVTQSPTHLIKTRGQQVTLRCSSQSGHNTVSWYQQALGQGPQFIFQYYREEENGRGNFPPRFSGLQFPNYSSELNVNALELDDSALYLCASSPNSGGAYEQYFGPGTRLTVT.

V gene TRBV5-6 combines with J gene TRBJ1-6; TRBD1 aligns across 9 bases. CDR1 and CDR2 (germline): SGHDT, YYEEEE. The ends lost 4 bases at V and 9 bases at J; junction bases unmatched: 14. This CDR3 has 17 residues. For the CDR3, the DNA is TGTGCCAGCAGCCCCCGGGACAGGGCTGACCGGGGTTCACCCCTCCACTTT. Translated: CASSPRDRADRGSPLHF.

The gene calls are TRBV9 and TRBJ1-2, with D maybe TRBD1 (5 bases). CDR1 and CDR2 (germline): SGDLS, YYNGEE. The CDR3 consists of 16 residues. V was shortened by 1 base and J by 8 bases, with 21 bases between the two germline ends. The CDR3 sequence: CASSVSMGRGKGGYTF. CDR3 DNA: TGTGCCAGCAGCGTATCAATGGGGAGGGGAAAAGGGGGCTACACCTTC.

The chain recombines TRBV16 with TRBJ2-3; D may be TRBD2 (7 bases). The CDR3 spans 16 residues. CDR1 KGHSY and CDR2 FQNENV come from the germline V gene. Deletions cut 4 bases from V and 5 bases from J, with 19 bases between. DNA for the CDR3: TGTGCCAGCAGCCCGTCCACGAGGGGGGGGCAAGATACGCAGTATTTT. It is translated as CASSPSTRGGQDTQYF.

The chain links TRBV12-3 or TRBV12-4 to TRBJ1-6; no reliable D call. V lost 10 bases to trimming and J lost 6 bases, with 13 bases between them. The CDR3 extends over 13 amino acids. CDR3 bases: TGTGCCACCACTAGACAATTTAATTCACCCCTCCACTTT. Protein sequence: CATTRQFNSPLHF.

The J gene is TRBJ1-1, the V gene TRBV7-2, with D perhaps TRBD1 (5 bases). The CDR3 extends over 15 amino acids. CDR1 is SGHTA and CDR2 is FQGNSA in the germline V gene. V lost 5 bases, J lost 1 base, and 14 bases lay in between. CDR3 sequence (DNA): TGTGCCAGCAGCCCCAGCTCGGGGGGGAACACTGAAGCTTTCTTT. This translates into CASSPSSGGNTEAFF. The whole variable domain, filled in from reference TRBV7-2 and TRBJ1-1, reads GAGVSQSPSNKVTEKGKDVELRCDPISGHTALYWYRQSLGQGLEFLIYFQGNSAPDKSGLPSDRFSAERTGGSVSTLTIQRTQQEDSAVYLCASSPSSGGNTEAFFGQGTRLTVV.

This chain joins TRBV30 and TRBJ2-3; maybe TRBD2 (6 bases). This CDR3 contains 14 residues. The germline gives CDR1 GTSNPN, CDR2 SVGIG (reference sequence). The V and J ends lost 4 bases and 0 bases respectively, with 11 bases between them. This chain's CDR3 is CAWTRLASTDTQYF. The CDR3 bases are TGTGCCTGGACCCGGCTAGCGAGCACAGATACGCAGTATTTT.

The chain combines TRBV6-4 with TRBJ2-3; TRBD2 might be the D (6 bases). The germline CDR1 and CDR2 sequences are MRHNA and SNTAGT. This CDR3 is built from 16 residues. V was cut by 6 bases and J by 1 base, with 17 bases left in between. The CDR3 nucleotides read TGTGCCAGCAGCGAACGCCGGGACTCCGGCACAGATACGCAGTATTTT. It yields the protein CASSERRDSGTDTQYF.

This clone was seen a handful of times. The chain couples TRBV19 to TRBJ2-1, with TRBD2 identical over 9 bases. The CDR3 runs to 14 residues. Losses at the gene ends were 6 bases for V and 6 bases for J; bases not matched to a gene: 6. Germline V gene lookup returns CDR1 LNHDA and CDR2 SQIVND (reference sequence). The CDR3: CASSPGTSFNEQFF. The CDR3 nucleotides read TGTGCCAGTAGCCCCGGGACTAGCTTCAATGAGCAGTTCTTC.

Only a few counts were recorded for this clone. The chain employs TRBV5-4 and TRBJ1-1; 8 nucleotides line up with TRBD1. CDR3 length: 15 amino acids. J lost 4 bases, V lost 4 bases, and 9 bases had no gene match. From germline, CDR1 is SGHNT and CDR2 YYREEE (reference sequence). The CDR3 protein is CASSHIQGAGTEAFF. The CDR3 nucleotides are TGTGCCAGCAGCCACATTCAGGGGGCAGGCACTGAAGCTTTCTTT. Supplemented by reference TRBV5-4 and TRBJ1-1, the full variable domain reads ETGVTQSPTHLIKTRGQQVTLRCSSQSGHNTVSWYQQALGQGPQFIFQYYREEENGRGNFPPRFSGLQFPNYSSELNVNALELDDSALYLCASSHIQGAGTEAFFGQGTRLTVV.

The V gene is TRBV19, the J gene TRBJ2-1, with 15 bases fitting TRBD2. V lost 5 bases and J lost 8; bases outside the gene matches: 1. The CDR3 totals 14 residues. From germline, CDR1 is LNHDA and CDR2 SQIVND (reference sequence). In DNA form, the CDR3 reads TGTGCCAGTAGTGGACTAGCGGGAGGGCATGAGCAGTTCTTC. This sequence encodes CASSGLAGGHEQFF.

CDR3 sequence reads: CASSQGRGSGGATDTQYF. As DNA, the CDR3 is TGTGCCAGCAGCCAAGGGAGAGGCAGCGGGGGGGCGACAGATACGCAGTATTTT. V is TRBV3-1 (or the pseudogene TRBV3-2) and J is TRBJ2-3; 10 positions match TRBD2. This CDR3 spans 18 amino acids. V shed 1 base and J 3 bases; nucleotides not matched to a gene: 10. Germline CDR1 and CDR2: LGHDT and YNNKEL (reference sequence).

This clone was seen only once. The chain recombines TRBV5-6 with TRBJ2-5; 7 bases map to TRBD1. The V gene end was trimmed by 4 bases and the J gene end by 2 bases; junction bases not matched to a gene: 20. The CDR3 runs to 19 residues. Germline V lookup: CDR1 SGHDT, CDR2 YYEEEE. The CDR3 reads CASSLPIRGQSTPQETQYF. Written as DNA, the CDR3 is TGTGCCAGCAGCCTCCCGATTAGGGGGCAGTCCACCCCTCAAGAGACCCAGTACTTC.